This TCR beta chain was observed in a study of OX40 agonist ivuxolimab in advanced cancers. For the study at large: Given to patients was ivuxolimab, an agonistic anti-OX40 (CD134) antibody. Antecedent anti-PD-1, anti-PD-L1 or anti-CTLA-4 therapy was permissible, with about 40% having received some.

CDR1 SGHAT and CDR2 FQNNGV come from the germline V gene. V lost 5 bases to trimming and J lost 2 bases; unmatched junction nucleotides: 10. CDR3 size: 16 residues. Remarks on this clone: Its antigen is undetermined.

Study conclusions and caveats: There was clonal expansion of CD4+ and CD8+ blood T cells by week 6 at 0.1 to 3.0 mg/kg.

Clones were read by immunoSEQ multiplex PCR, and TCRdb kept only the in-frame ones, dropping some. The repertoire includes over 100,000 clones, around 93% of them detected once, and more than 0.15% sits in the top ten. This sequence joins TRBV11-2 and TRBJ2-5; 8 nucleotides line up with TRBD1. The TCR sequence derives from an adult with an advanced solid tumor such as melanoma, head and neck, liver or kidney cancer. Source: CD4+ or CD8+ T cells sorted from blood, taken in a trial of the OX40 agonist ivuxolimab. The CDR3 protein is CASSQYLGQVQETQYF. The CDR3 DNA is TGTGCCAGCAGCCAGTATTTGGGACAGGTACAAGAGACCCAGTACTTC.